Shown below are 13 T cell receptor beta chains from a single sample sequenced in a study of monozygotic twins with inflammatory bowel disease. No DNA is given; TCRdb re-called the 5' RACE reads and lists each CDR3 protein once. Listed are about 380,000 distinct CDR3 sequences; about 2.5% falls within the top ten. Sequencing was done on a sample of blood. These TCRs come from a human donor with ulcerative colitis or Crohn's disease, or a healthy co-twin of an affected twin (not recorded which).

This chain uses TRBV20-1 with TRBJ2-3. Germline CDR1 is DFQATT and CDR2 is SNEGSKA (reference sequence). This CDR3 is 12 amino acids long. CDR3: CSALSRTDTQYF.

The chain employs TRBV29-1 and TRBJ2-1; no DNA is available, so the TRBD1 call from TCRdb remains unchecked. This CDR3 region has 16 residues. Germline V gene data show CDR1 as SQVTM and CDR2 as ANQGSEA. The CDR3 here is CSTRVGGRRSYNEQFF.

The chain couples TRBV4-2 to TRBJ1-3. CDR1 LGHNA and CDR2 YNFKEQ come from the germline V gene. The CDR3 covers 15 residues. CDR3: CASSQDLGPGNTIYF.

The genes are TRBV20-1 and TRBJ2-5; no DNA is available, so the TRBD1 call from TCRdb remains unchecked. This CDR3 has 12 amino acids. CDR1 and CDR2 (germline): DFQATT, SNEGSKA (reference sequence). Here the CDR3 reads CRPRGSQETQYF.

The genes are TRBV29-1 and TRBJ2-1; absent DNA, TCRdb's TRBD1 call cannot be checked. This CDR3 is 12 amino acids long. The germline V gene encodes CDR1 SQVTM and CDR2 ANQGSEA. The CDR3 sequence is CSVTTRGYEQFF.

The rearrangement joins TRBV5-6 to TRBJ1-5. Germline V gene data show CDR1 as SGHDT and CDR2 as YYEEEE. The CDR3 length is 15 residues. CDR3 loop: CASSLYGGSNQPQHF. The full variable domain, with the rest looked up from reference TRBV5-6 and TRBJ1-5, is DAGVTQSPTHLIKTRGQQVTLRCSPKSGHDTVSWYQQALGQGPQFIFQYYEEEERQRGNFPDRFSGHQFPNYSSELNVNALLLGDSALYLCASSLYGGSNQPQHFGDGTRLSIL.

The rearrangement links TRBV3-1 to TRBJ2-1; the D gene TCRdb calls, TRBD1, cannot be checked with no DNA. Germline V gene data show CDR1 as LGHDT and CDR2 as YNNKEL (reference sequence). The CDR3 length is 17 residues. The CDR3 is CASSQGTGISSYNEQFF.

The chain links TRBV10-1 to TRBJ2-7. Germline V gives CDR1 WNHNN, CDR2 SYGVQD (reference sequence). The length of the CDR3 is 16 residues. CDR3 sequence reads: CASREWAPDHPHEQYF.

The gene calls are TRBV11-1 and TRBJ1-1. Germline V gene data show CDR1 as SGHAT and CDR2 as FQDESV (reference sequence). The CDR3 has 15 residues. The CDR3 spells CASSLWAGGNTEAFF.

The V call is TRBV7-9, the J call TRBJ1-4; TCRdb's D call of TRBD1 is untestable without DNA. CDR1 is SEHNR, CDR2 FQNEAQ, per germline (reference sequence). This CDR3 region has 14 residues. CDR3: CASSLSGLGEKLFF.

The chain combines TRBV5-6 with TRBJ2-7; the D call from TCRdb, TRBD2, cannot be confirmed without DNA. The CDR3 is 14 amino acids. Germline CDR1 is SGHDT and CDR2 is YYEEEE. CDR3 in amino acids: CASSPDGTYYEQYF.

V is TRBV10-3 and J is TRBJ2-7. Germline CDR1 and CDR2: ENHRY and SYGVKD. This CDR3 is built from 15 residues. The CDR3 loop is CAISLNQETKYEQYF.

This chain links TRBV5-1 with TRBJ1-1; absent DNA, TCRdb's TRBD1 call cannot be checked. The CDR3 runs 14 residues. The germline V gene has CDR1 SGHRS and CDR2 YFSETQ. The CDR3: CASSSTGTVAEAFF.